This T cell receptor beta chain was documented in a study of T-cell reconstitution after alpha-beta-depleted transplantation in children. Study conclusions and caveats: The study reportedly traced alpha-beta T cells about two months after transplant to several hundred expanded graft clones. Most T-cell counts and diversity one year after the transplant came from T cells that were newly produced. At day 60, the high TCRbeta diversity found in some patients originated from recipient T cells and thymic progenitors that had survived.

Unique molecular identifiers were used in preparing the TCRbeta library. TCRdb used MiXCR to reprocess the PCR reads, holding one entry per CDR3 protein. This sample has about 200,000 distinct CDR3 sequences, with around a sixth found just once. A remark on this clonotype: Its antigen is as yet unknown.

V lost 1 base to trimming and J lost 10 bases, with 14 bases between them. The germline V gene has CDR1 DFQATT and CDR2 SNEGSKA (reference sequence). This CDR3 contains 14 residues. This rearrangement joins TRBV20-1 to TRBJ1-6; D is unclear. This receptor was taken from a male patient between 2 and 10 years old who had a stem cell transplant for acute lymphoblastic leukemia, so the T cells may come from the graft donor. The specimen comprised PBMCs, mostly from graft donor cells, sampled 360 days after TCRalphabeta/CD19-depleted stem cell transplant. The CDR3 spells CSARVTEAISPLHF. The CDR3 DNA sequence: TGCAGTGCTAGAGTTACCGAGGCGATCTCACCCCTCCACTTT.